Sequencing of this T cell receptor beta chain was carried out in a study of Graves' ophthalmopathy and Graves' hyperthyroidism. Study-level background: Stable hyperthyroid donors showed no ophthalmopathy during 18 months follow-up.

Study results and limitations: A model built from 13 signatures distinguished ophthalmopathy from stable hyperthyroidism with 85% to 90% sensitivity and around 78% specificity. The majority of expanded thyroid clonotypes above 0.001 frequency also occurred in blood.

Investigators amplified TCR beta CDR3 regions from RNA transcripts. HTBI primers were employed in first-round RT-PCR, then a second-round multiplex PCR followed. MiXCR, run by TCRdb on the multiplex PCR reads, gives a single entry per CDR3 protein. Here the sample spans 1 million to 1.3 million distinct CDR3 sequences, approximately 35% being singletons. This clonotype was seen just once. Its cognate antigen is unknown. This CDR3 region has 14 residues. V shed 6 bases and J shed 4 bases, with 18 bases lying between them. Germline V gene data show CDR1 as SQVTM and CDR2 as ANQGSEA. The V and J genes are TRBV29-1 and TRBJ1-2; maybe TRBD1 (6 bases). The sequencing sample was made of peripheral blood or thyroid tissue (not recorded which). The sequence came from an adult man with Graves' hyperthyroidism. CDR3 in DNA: TGCAGCGTGTCCGGAGCGGGACAAATCTATGGCTACACCTTC. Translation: CSVSGAGQIYGYTF.